The sequence of this T cell receptor (beta chain) was determined in a study of T-cell reconstitution after alpha-beta-depleted transplantation in children. Many counts were recorded for this clonotype. Using unique molecular identifiers, the investigators prepared the TCRbeta library. TCRdb re-called the PCR reads with MiXCR, one entry per CDR3 protein. The sample contains 400,000 to 550,000 distinct CDR3 sequences, approximately 10% of which appear only once. The CDR3 has 17 residues. J gave up 0 bases and V 9 bases, and 12 bases lay outside the gene matches. The germline V gene encodes CDR1 KGHDR and CDR2 SFDVKD.

The receptor was isolated from a child under 10 years old with inherited bone marrow failure, due to receive a stem cell transplant. The rearrangement uses TRBV24-1 and TRBJ2-1; TRBD1 matches at 8 bases. The specimen comprised PBMCs, sampled before TCRalphabeta/CD19-depleted stem cell transplant. Here the CDR3 DNA reads TGTGCCACCCGGGACAGGCAAAGGTTGAGCTCCTACAATGAGCAGTTCTTC. It yields the protein CATRDRQRLSSYNEQFF.